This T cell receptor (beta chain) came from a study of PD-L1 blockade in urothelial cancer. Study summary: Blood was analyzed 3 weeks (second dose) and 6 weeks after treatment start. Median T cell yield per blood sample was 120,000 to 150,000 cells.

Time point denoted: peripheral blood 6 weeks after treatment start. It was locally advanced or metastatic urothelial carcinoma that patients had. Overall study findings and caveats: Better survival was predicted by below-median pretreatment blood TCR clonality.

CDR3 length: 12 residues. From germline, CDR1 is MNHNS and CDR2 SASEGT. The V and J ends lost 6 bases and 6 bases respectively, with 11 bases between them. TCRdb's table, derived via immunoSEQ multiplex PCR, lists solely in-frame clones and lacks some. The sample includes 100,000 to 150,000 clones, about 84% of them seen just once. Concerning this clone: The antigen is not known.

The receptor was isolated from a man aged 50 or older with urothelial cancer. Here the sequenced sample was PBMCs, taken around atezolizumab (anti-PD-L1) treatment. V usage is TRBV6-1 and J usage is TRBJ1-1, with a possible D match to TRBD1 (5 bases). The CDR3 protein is CASSHGHSEAFF. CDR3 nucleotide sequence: TGTGCCAGCAGCCACGGACACTCTGAAGCTTTCTTT.